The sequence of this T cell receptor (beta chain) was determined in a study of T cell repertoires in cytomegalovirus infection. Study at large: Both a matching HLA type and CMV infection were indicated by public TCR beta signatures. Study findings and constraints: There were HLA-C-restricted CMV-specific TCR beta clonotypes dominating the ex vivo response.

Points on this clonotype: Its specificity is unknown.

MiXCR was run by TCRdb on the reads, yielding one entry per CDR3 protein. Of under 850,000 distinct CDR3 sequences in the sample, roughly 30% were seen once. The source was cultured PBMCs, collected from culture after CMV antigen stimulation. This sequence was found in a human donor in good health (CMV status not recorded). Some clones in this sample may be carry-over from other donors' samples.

The CDR3 protein is CASSLEAADYNSPLHF. The CDR3 DNA reads as TGCGCCAGCAGCTTAGAGGCCGCTGACTATAATTCACCCCTCCACTTT. The chain carries TRBV5-1 and TRBJ1-6; D is undetermined. CDR3 length: 16 residues. Deletions cut 2 bases from V and 3 bases from J, with 12 bases between. Germline lookup yields CDR1 SGHRS and CDR2 YFSETQ. The whole variable domain, filled in from reference TRBV5-1 and TRBJ1-6, reads KAGVTQTPRYLIKTRGQQVTLSCSPISGHRSVSWYQQTPGQGLQFLFEYFSETQRNKGNFPGRFSGRQFSNSRSEMNVSTLELGDSALYLCASSLEAADYNSPLHFGNGTRLTVT.